This TCR beta chain was observed in a study of blood T cells in healthy people across ages. At the level of the study: With template switching, about one barcoded beta molecule was captured per two T cells. General study results and limits: Possibly, changes in expanded clonotypes were confounded because donor CMV status was unknown.

A sample-barcoded 5' primer and a J-beta primer mix were used in a second PCR of about 7 to 11 cycles. TCRdb reprocessed the 5' RACE reads with MiXCR, giving one entry per CDR3 protein. This sample has over a million distinct CDR3 sequences, with 35% to 45% found just once. The CDR3 spans 15 residues. CDR1 ENHRY and CDR2 SYGVKD come from the germline V gene. V was cut by 0 bases and J by 11 bases, with 19 bases left in between. This clonotype has just a few counts. The antigen is unknown. The genes are TRBV10-3 and TRBJ2-5; unclear D gene. Sample: blood. The clonotype originates from a woman between 18 and 30 years old in good health. In DNA, the CDR3 is TGTGCCATCAGTGAGTCAGGGTGGGCGAACAATGAGCAGTACTTC. This translates into CAISESGWANNEQYF.